The sequence of this T cell receptor (beta chain) was determined in a study of PD-1 blockade in classical Hodgkin lymphoma. Overall study results and limits: Patients who initiated nivolumab within 1 year of ASCT were excluded.

About this clone itself: The target antigen is unknown.

Clones were sequenced by immunoSEQ multiplex PCR, and TCRdb holds only the in-frame ones, with some missing. The profile shows about 47,000 clones, around 87% of them singletons. The time point is: cycle 4 day 1 (C4D1), after around six weeks of nivolumab. There was relapse after autologous stem cell transplantation in every patient, and there was variation in brentuximab vedotin exposure. The junction had 6 bases not matched to a gene; V was cut back by 2 bases and J by 6 bases. The CDR3 consists of 14 residues. CDR1 MDHEN and CDR2 SYDVKM come from the germline V gene. The source is a human donor with classical Hodgkin lymphoma. This material consisted of peripheral blood mononuclear cells (PBMCs), taken before the fourth cycle of nivolumab. This chain uses TRBV28 with TRBJ2-7, with 8 bases matching TRBD1. CDR3: CASSLQGAVGEQYF. The CDR3 coding sequence is TGTGCCAGCAGTTTACAGGGGGCGGTAGGCGAGCAGTACTTC. Filled out from reference TRBV28 and TRBJ2-7, the complete variable domain reads DVKVTQSSRYLVKRTGEKVFLECVQDMDHENMFWYRQDPGLGLRLIYFSYDVKMKEKGDIPEGYSVSREKKERFSLILESASTNQTSMYLCASSLQGAVGEQYFGPGTRLTVT.